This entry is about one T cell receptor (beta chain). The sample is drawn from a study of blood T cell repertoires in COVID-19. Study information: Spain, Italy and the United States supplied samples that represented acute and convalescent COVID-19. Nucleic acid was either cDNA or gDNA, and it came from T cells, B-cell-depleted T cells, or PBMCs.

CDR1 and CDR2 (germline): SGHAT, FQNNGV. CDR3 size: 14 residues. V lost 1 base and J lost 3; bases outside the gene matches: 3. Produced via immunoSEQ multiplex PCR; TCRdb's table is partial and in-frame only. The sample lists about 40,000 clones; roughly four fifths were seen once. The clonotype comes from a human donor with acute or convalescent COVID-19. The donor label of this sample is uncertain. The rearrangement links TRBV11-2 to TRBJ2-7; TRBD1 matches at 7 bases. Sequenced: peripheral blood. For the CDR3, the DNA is TGTGCCAGCAGCTTAGTCCAGGGGGTCTACGAGCAGTACTTC. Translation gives CASSLVQGVYEQYF. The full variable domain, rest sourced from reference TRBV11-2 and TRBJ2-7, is EAGVAQSPRYKIIEKRQSVAFWCNPISGHATLYWYQQILGQGPKLLIQFQNNGVVDDSQLPKDRFSAERLKGVDSTLKIQPAKLEDSAVYLCASSLVQGVYEQYFGPGTRLTVT.